These 13 T cell receptor beta chains originate from one sample sequenced in a study of CD8+ T cells in alopecia areata. RNA was isolated and reverse transcribed to cDNA, the sequencing template. Here immunoSEQ multiplex PCR was the method, and the copy in TCRdb shows in-frame clones only, minus some. This repertoire shows about 200,000 clones, about 57% found once; its top ten account for around 1.5%. Treatment: oral pan-JAK inhibitor, 5-10 mg twice daily. The sequences come from CD4+ T cells sorted from blood, collected at week 4, from a patient treated with tofacitinib. The receptors were sampled from a human donor with alopecia areata.

This chain's CDR3 is CSVLTTSYGYTF. In DNA, the CDR3 is TGCAGCGTGTTGACAACTTCCTATGGCTACACCTTC. The rearrangement uses TRBV29-1 and TRBJ1-2, with D unresolved. The CDR3 consists of 12 residues. Germline lookup yields CDR1 SQVTM and CDR2 ANQGSEA. The ends were cut back, 6 bases at V and 4 bases at J, with 12 bases in the middle.

This clone appeared a few times. This same CDR3 is encoded by further DNA sequences in the sample. V gene TRBV5-1 combines with J gene TRBJ1-1, with D maybe TRBD1 (5 bases). The CDR3 sequence is 14 residues long. V gave up 0 bases and J gave up 1 base, with 7 bases separating them. Per the germline V gene, CDR1 is SGHRS and CDR2 is YFSETQ. In DNA, the CDR3 is TGCGCCAGCAGCTTGGGACAGAAGAACACTGAAGCTTTCTTT. Its translation: CASSLGQKNTEAFF.

The gene calls are TRBV29-1 and TRBJ1-1; a weak D match, TRBD1 (6 bases). Trimming took 7 bases from V and 0 from J, leaving 18 bases between them. Germline values: CDR1 SQVTM, CDR2 ANQGSEA. The CDR3 contains 15 residues. The CDR3 region is CSARTGTDMNTEAFF. The CDR3 DNA reads TGCAGCGCAAGAACAGGGACGGACATGAACACTGAAGCTTTCTTT.

V is TRBV29-1 and J is TRBJ2-3; possibly TRBD1 for D (5 bases). This CDR3 is built from 13 residues. The germline CDR1 and CDR2 sequences are SQVTM and ANQGSEA. The V end was cut by 6 bases, the J end by 6 bases, with 16 bases between. The CDR3 protein is CSVQGWSQDTQYF. The CDR3 DNA reads TGCAGCGTCCAGGGTTGGAGCCAGGATACGCAGTATTTT.

This clone was seen just once. The V and J genes are TRBV29-1 and TRBJ1-6, with a tentative D call TRBD1 (5 bases). The CDR3 covers 13 residues. Trimming stripped 4 bases from V and 9 bases from J, with 13 bases between. The V gene's germline CDR1 is SQVTM and CDR2 ANQGSEA. The CDR3 DNA reads TGCAGCGTTGCAAACGACAGTGTTTCACCCCTCCACTTT. It codes for CSVANDSVSPLHF. Full variable domain (rest looked up from reference TRBV29-1 and TRBJ1-6): SAVISQKPSRDICQRGTSLTIQCQVDSQVTMMFWYRQQPGQSLTLIATANQGSEATYESGFVIDKFPISRPNLTFSTLTVSNMSPEDSSIYLCSVANDSVSPLHFGNGTRLTVT.

In its sample, this clone was seen a few times. The V and J genes are TRBV29-1 and TRBJ2-5, with 8 bases that match TRBD1. There are 14 residues in the CDR3. V shed 5 bases and J 2 bases; nucleotides not matched to a gene: 7. Germline V gives CDR1 SQVTM, CDR2 ANQGSEA. CDR3 sequence: CSVSTDRGQETQYF. The CDR3 DNA reads as TGCAGCGTTTCTACCGACAGGGGTCAAGAGACCCAGTACTTC. Looking up the rest from reference TRBV29-1 and TRBJ2-5 gives the full variable domain: SAVISQKPSRDICQRGTSLTIQCQVDSQVTMMFWYRQQPGQSLTLIATANQGSEATYESGFVIDKFPISRPNLTFSTLTVSNMSPEDSSIYLCSVSTDRGQETQYFGPGTRLLVL.

The sample holds a few counts of this clone. The rearrangement joins TRBV10-3 to TRBJ2-7; 7 positions match TRBD1. Trimming at V came to 11 bases and at J to 2 bases, leaving 6 bases not matched to a gene. CDR3 length equals 12 residues. Germline CDR1 reads ENHRY; CDR2 reads SYGVKD. CDR3 coding DNA: TGTGCCGCATCCGGGACAGCCTACGAGCAGTACTTC. This codes for CAASGTAYEQYF.

The rearrangement links TRBV4-1 to TRBJ1-6; possible D gene TRBD1, 6 bases. V was trimmed by 3 bases and J by 5 bases, leaving 14 bases between them. Germline assignment: CDR1 MGHRA and CDR2 YSYEKL. The CDR3 spans 16 residues. The CDR3, as DNA: TGCGCCAGCAGCCATTGGGTCCGGACAGATAATTCACCCCTCCACTTT. Its protein product is CASSHWVRTDNSPLHF.

This clone was counted ten times or more. J is TRBJ1-1 and V is TRBV7-3; 7 bases line up with TRBD1. V lost 5 bases, J lost 0 bases, and 6 bases stayed unmatched. This CDR3 has 15 amino acids. Germline V gene sequence: CDR1 SGHTA, CDR2 FQGTGA. In DNA form, the CDR3 reads TGTGCCAGCAGCCCATCGGGACAGCTGAACACTGAAGCTTTCTTT. It is translated as CASSPSGQLNTEAFF.

The chain couples TRBV10-3 to TRBJ1-2; the D is unclear. The CDR3 is 13 amino acids. The V end lost 4 bases, the J end lost 7 bases, and 13 bases lay between the germline ends. In germline, CDR1 is ENHRY, CDR2 SYGVKD. In DNA form, the CDR3 reads TGTGCCATCAGTGCTAGGGAAGAAAGTGGCTACACCTTC. Translated: CAISAREESGYTF.

The chain has TRBV9 and TRBJ1-2; D gene ambiguous. The germline gives CDR1 SGDLS, CDR2 YYNGEE. This CDR3 comprises 15 residues. Trimming took off 0 bases at V and 2 bases at J, with 11 bases between the two ends. This CDR3 reads CASSVGIGNNYGYTF. DNA for the CDR3: TGTGCCAGCAGCGTAGGGATAGGTAACAACTATGGCTACACCTTC.

The J gene is TRBJ2-1, the V gene TRBV6-5; tentatively, D is TRBD1 or TRBD2 (7 bases each). The CDR3 consists of 13 residues. Germline assignment: CDR1 MNHEY and CDR2 SVGAGI. V was pared by 5 bases and J by 7 bases, with 12 bases between. CDR3 coding DNA: TGTGCCAGCAGTCAGGGGGGGTTAAATGAGCAGTTCTTC. Amino acids: CASSQGGLNEQFF.

The rearrangement joins TRBV2 to TRBJ2-4; a possible D gene is TRBD1 (5 bases). The V gene's germline CDR1 is SNHLY and CDR2 FYNNEI. This CDR3 has 15 amino acids. V lost 2 bases to trimming and J lost 3 bases, with 11 bases between them. The CDR3, as DNA: TGTGCCAGCAGTGAAAGGCAGGGCGGCAAAAACATTCAGTACTTC. Translated, it gives CASSERQGGKNIQYF.